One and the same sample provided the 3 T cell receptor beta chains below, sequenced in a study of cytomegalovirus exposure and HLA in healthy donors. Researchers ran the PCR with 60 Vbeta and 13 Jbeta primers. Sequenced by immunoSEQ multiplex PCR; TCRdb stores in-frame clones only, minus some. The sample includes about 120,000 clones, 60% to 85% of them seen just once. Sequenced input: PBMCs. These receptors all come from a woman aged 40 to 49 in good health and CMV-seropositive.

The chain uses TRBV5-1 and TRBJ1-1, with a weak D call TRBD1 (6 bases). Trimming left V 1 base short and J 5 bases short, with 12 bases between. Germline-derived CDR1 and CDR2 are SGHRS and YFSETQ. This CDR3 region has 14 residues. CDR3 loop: CASSLSAGETEAFF. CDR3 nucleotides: TGCGCCAGCAGCTTGTCGGCAGGGGAGACTGAAGCTTTCTTT.

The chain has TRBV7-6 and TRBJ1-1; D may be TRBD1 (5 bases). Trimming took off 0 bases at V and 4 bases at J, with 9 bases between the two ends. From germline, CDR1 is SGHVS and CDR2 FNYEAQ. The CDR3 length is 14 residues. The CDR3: CASSLAGGGTEAFF. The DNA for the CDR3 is TGTGCCAGCAGCTTAGCTGGGGGAGGCACTGAAGCTTTCTTT.

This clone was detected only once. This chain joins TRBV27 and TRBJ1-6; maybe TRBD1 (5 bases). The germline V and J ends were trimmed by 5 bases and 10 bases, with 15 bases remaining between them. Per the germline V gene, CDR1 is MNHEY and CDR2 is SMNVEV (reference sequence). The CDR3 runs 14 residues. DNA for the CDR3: TGTGCCAGCAGTCCGTCAGTGAAGGGGTCACCCCTCCACTTT. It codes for CASSPSVKGSPLHF.